The clone carrying this T cell receptor (beta chain) occurred a few times. Its target is unknown. This sample stems from a study of cytomegalovirus exposure and HLA in healthy donors. Overall study results and limits: In a later analysis, specific HLA alleles were associated with approximately 17,000 TCR beta sequences at a 0.05 false discovery rate. V- and J-gene trimming of TCR beta was linked (in a later analysis) to a missense DCLRE1C variant. What was likely a sequencing artifact was a cluster of highly shared sequence variants.

PCR involved 60 Vbeta and 13 Jbeta primers. Libraries were prepared by immunoSEQ multiplex PCR; TCRdb keeps only in-frame clonotypes and omits some of them. Among around 70,000 clones listed, roughly 60% were seen once. The V gene lost 3 bases and the J gene lost 2 bases, with 6 bases spanning the gap. The germline V gene encodes CDR1 MNHNS and CDR2 SASEGT. The CDR3 is 13 amino acids. Specimen: PBMCs. The TCR was taken from a man aged 30 to 45 in good health and CMV-seronegative. The chain employs TRBV6-1 and TRBJ2-3; D unclear. The CDR3 loop is CASSEANTDTQYF. CDR3 sequence (DNA): TGTGCCAGCAGTGAGGCAAACACAGATACGCAGTATTTT.